One sample yielded the 13 T cell receptor beta chains listed below, sequenced in a study of T cells in Graves' hyperthyroidism and ophthalmopathy. What was amplified from RNA transcripts were TCR beta CDR3 regions. The primer set for the first-round RT-PCR of the TCR CDR3 was HTBI. TCRdb itself ran the multiplex PCR reads through MiXCR, one entry per CDR3 protein. The table shows a few hundred thousand distinct CDR3 sequences, with 15% occurring only once. Sequences were obtained from blood. These receptors all come from a woman aged 45-59 years with Graves' hyperthyroidism that later progressed to Graves' ophthalmopathy.

V is TRBV5-4 and J is TRBJ2-2; 9 positions match TRBD2. The CDR3 sequence is 16 residues long. J was trimmed by 4 bases and V by 3 bases; bases with no gene match: 7. Per germline, CDR1 SGHNT and CDR2 YYREEE (reference sequence). CDR3 nucleotides: TGTGCCAGCAGCTCGATGACTAGCGGTCGCACCGGGGAGCTGTTTTTT. Translating it yields CASSSMTSGRTGELFF.

In its sample, this clonotype was seen many times. The chain combines TRBV7-2 with TRBJ2-1; 13 positions match TRBD2. Germline-derived CDR1 and CDR2 are SGHTA and FQGNSA. V lost 4 bases, J lost 8 bases, and 8 bases stayed unmatched. The CDR3 runs 16 residues. CDR3 protein: CASSWAGTSGMYEQFF. The CDR3 nucleotides are TGTGCCAGCAGCTGGGCCGGGACTAGCGGGATGTATGAGCAGTTCTTC.

The table lists this clonotype with many counts. The rearrangement links TRBV7-2 to TRBJ1-1; D unresolved. Trimming removed 1 base at V and 8 bases at J, with 5 bases between. Looked up from germline, CDR1 is SGHTA and CDR2 is FQGNSA. This CDR3 has 11 residues. CDR3 nucleotides: TGTGCCAGCAGCTTAGGCAGGGAAGCTTTCTTT. This translates into CASSLGREAFF. Based on the CDR3 plus reference TRBV7-2 and TRBJ1-1, the full variable domain is GAGVSQSPSNKVTEKGKDVELRCDPISGHTALYWYRQSLGQGLEFLIYFQGNSAPDKSGLPSDRFSAERTGGSVSTLTIQRTQQEDSAVYLCASSLGREAFFGQGTRLTVV.

This clonotype was picked up many times. The chain's CDR3 is CASSGAGSPLHF. For the CDR3, the DNA is TGTGCCAGCAGTGGGGCGGGATCACCCCTCCACTTT. The chain links TRBV28 to TRBJ1-6, with D perhaps matching TRBD1 (5 bases). Trimming removed 5 bases from V and 10 bases from J, with 9 bases in between. Per germline, CDR1 MDHEN and CDR2 SYDVKM. This CDR3 region has 12 residues.

At least ten counts were recorded for this clonotype. The chain joins TRBV2 to TRBJ2-4, with 10 bases identical to TRBD2. The V gene end was trimmed by 4 bases and the J gene end by 6 bases; junction bases not matched to a gene: 6. Germline V gene data show CDR1 as SNHLY and CDR2 as FYNNEI. CDR3 length: 15 amino acids. In DNA form, the CDR3 reads TGTGCCAGCAGTGTTCTAGCGGGAGTCGGAAACATTCAGTACTTC. Its translation: CASSVLAGVGNIQYF.

The table lists this clonotype with many counts. The V and J genes are TRBV30 and TRBJ2-5; TRBD1 matches 8 bases. The V gene's germline CDR1 is GTSNPN and CDR2 SVGIG (reference sequence). V was pared by 2 bases and J by 5 bases, with 4 bases of the junction left unmatched. The CDR3 is 13 amino acids. Here the CDR3 DNA reads TGTGCCTGGAGTCAGGGGGCAGTGGAGACCCAGTACTTC. It yields the protein CAWSQGAVETQYF.

Turning to this clonotype: With a much larger clone just one base away, this may be a read error. V and J are TRBV7-8 and TRBJ2-7; maybe TRBD1 (6 bases). Germline V gives CDR1 SGHVS, CDR2 FQNEAQ. V gave up 2 bases and J gave up 3 bases, with 14 bases separating them. This CDR3 has 15 residues. Here the CDR3 DNA reads TGTGCCAGCAGCTTAAGGCAGGGGATGGGCTACGAGCAGTACTTC. This encodes CASSLRQGMGYEQYF.

This clonotype was counted a few times. Just one base apart from a much larger clone, this may be a read error. The CDR3 DNA reads TGTGCCAGCAGTTACGGGGGGAACTATGGCTACACCTTC. Its translation: CASSYGGNYGYTF. The V gene is TRBV6-9, the J gene TRBJ1-2, with D perhaps TRBD1 (5 bases). CDR1 and CDR2 (germline): MNHGY, SVAAGI. Trimming pared 3 bases from V and 2 bases from J, leaving 7 bases between. The CDR3 length is 13 residues.

The chain carries TRBV5-1 and TRBJ1-2, with D maybe TRBD1 (6 bases). Germline-derived CDR1 and CDR2 are SGHRS and YFSETQ. The length of the CDR3 is 14 residues. The V end was cut by 2 bases, the J end by 4 bases, with 12 bases between. The CDR3: CASSFPGTSYGYTF. CDR3 coding DNA: TGCGCCAGCAGCTTCCCAGGGACAAGCTATGGCTACACCTTC.

This clonotype was seen repeatedly, ten times or more. J is TRBJ2-1 and V is TRBV13; 10 positions match TRBD2. Trimming at V came to 2 bases and at J to 5 bases, leaving 3 bases not matched to a gene. Germline V lookup: CDR1 PRHDT, CDR2 FYEKMQ (reference sequence). This CDR3 spans 15 amino acids. This CDR3 is CASSLPGLANNEQFF. The CDR3 region has the DNA TGTGCCAGCAGCTTACCGGGACTAGCGAACAATGAGCAGTTCTTC.

This clonotype was counted a few times. J is TRBJ2-3 and V is TRBV9; TRBD2 aligns across 8 bases. With 0 bases clipped from V and 5 bases from J, the junction kept 8 bases outside the gene matches. The CDR3 extends over 16 amino acids. Germline loops: CDR1 SGDLS, CDR2 YYNGEE. The CDR3 region has the DNA TGTGCCAGCAGCGTAGCTCCAGCGGGAGAGGGAGATACGCAGTATTTT. Encoded protein: CASSVAPAGEGDTQYF.

This chain links TRBV18 with TRBJ1-6, with 9 nucleotides matching TRBD1. Germline V gives CDR1 KGHSH, CDR2 LQKENI. The CDR3 loop spans 16 amino acids. With V trimmed by 6 bases and J by 1 base, 4 bases remained unmatched. The CDR3 coding sequence is TGTGCCAGCTCCCAAGGACAGGGGTCCTATAATTCACCCCTCCACTTT. It specifies CASSQGQGSYNSPLHF.

This clonotype has ten or more counts. The CDR3 DNA reads as TGTGCCAGCAGTTTCGGGAGGGCCGGTGGCGGGGAGCTGTTTTTT. Protein product: CASSFGRAGGGELFF. The chain combines TRBV28 with TRBJ2-2, with 8 bases identical to TRBD2. This CDR3 region has 15 residues. V was pared by 3 bases and J by 7 bases, with 7 bases of the junction left unmatched. Germline loops: CDR1 MDHEN, CDR2 SYDVKM.